This T cell receptor (beta chain) was sequenced in a study of T-cell memory formation after mild COVID-19 (dated by TCRdb to about 2021). The study in broad terms: TCR sequence clusters from the two donors were largely donor specific. Longitudinal TCRalpha and TCRbeta repertoire sequencing tracked T-cell clones expanding and contracting after mild COVID-19 in two donors. The cohort comprised two young, previously healthy adult volunteers, one female and one male.

TCRdb lists the instrument as Illumina NovaSeq 6000. Using 5'RACE with constant-segment primers, TCRalpha and TCRbeta cDNA libraries were constructed, with sample barcodes and unique molecular identifiers added in the process. Trizol reagent was used to extract RNA from every sample. The libraries were amplified in two PCR steps, and the second step added a second sample barcode and Illumina TruSeq adapters. Libraries were sequenced on an Illumina NovaSeq with 2 x 150 bp paired-end reads. As for the original processing: With migec v1.2.7, reads were demultiplexed and then collapsed into UMI-guided consensus sequences. Using mixcr v2.1.11, UMI consensuses were aligned to TRA and TRB V and J templates and then assembled into clonotypes. A clonotype was counted as expanded or contracted only when both edgeR and NoisET called the clonotype significant, with the noise models trained on biological replicates. For edgeR calls, the cutoffs were a false discovery rate-adjusted p below 0.01 and a log2 fold-change threshold of 1. As an exploratory analysis of dynamics, max-normalized trajectories of the 1000 most abundant clonotypes were examined with PCA combined with hierarchical clustering. The CD4 or CD8 phenotype of responding clones was assigned using the separately sequenced CD4+ and CD8+ repertoires. TCRdb handled the public reads itself, with Q25 trimming in fastp and clone calling in MiXCR, and kept productive beta chains. Rows matching on CDR3 protein sequence are summarized as one entry with the most common DNA and genes. These V and J calls derive from TCRdb rather than the authors' analysis. This sample lists 300,000 to 400,000 distinct CDR3 sequences; about an eighth were detected once. Jointly, the top ten make up about 20% of the sample.

Ficoll-Paque density gradient centrifugation was the method used to isolate PBMCs. In regard to this clonotype: Its antigen is currently not known. One base away there is no much larger clone; base qualities are not given.

The CDR3 spans 13 residues, from the cysteine through the phenylalanine. Here the CDR3 DNA is all that survives: 39 bases in frame from base 1. Trimming removed 6 bases from V and 3 bases from J; the gene matches leave 2 bases unexplained. Overall study outcomes, separate from this receptor: SARS-CoV-2 specificity of the second-wave clones peaking on day 37 was not confirmed. Contracting CD4+ clones were located mainly in the CM and EM memory subsets, whereas CD8+ clones were found to be enriched in EMRA. Some responding clones were detected in pre-infection memory, suggesting pre-existing cross-reactive memory T cells joined the SARS-CoV-2 response. The study covered only two mild cases, and larger cohorts including severe cases with pre-infection samples were considered necessary. From day 15 to 85, contracting clones showed balanced CD4/CD8 phenotypes, whereas a second wave of clones that expanded from day 15 to 37 leaned towards CD4+.

The TCR comes from a man younger than 35 who had mild COVID-19 (a few samples of this study predate the infection). The sample titles of this study are shuffled in the database, so cell type and time point are left out; the donor was told from shared clones. The rearrangement joined TRBV12-3 or TRBV12-4 to TRBJ1-1; TRBD1 lines up with 9 middle nucleotides. The sequencing sample was made of PBMCs or a T cell subset sorted from them (not recorded which). The DNA reads as follows: TGTGCCAGCAGCGACAGGGGGTACACTGAAGCTTTCTTT. This encodes CASSDRGYTEAFF.